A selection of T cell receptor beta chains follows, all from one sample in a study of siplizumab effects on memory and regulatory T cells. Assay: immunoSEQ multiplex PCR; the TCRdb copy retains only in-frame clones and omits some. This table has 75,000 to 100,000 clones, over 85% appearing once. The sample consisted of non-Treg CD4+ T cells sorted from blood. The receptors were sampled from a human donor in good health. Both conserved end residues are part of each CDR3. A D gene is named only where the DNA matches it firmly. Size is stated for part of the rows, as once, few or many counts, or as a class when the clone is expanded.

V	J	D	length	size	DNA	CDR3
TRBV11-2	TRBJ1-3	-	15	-	TGTGCCAGCAGCTTAGACAGGGGTTCTGGAAACACCATATATTTT	CASSLDRGSGNTIYF
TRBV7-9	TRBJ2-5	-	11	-	TGTGCCAGCAGCTTAGCGGACTTTCAGTACTTC	CASSLADFQYF
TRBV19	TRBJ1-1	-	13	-	TGTGCCAGTAAGAGACAGATGAACACTGAAGCTTTCTTT	CASKRQMNTEAFF
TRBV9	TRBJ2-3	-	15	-	TGTGCCAGCAGCGCCTCAATTTACCAGCCCAATACGCAGTATTTT	CASSASIYQPNTQYF
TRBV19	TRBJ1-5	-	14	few	TGTGCCAGTAGTGGGGCAGGGATCAATCAGCCCCAGCATTTT	CASSGAGINQPQHF
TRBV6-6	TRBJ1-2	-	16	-	TGTGCCAGCAGCCGCGACAGAAACCCGCCAGCCCACGGCTACACCTTC	CASSRDRNPPAHGYTF
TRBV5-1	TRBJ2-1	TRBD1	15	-	TGCGCCAGCAGCCCCGGGACAGGGACCTACAATGAGCAGTTCTTC	CASSPGTGTYNEQFF
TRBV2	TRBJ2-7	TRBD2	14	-	TGTGCCACCATGTTGGGGGGGAGTCGGAACGAGCAGTACTTC	CATMLGGSRNEQYF
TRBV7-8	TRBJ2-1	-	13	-	TGTGCCAGCAGCTTCCTCGGGTCCAATGAGCAGTTCTTC	CASSFLGSNEQFF
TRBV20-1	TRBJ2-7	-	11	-	TGCAGTGCCGGGCTGATCTACGAGCAGTACTTC	CSAGLIYEQYF
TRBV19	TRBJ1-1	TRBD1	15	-	TGTGCCAGTAGTACAGACAGGGTACGATTTTCTGAAGCTTTCTTT	CASSTDRVRFSEAFF
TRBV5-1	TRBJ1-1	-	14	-	TGCGCCAGCAGCCGAGGGACATTGAACACTGAAGCTTTCTTT	CASSRGTLNTEAFF
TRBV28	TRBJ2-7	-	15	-	TGTGCCAGCAGTTTATCCCGGGGGCGAGGATACGAGCAGTACTTC	CASSLSRGRGYEQYF
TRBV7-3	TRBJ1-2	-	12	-	TGTGCCAGCAGCTCGGACAGATATGGCTACACCTTC	CASSSDRYGYTF
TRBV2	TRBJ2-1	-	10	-	TGTGCCAGCAGTCTGGGGGAGCAGTTCTTC	CASSLGEQFF
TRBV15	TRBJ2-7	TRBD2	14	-	TGTGCCACCAGCCTTAGCGGGCTGTCCTACGAGCAGTACTTC	CATSLSGLSYEQYF
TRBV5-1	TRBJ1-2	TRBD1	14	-	TGCGCCAGCAGCCCCGGACAGGAAGCGGCTGGCTACACCTTC	CASSPGQEAAGYTF
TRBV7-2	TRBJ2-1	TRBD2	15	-	TGTGCCAGCAGCCCCGGGACTAGACCCGTCGGTGAGCAGTTCTTC	CASSPGTRPVGEQFF
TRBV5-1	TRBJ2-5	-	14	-	TGCGCCAGCAGCCCCGGTGAGGATTGGAAGACCCAGTACTTC	CASSPGEDWKTQYF
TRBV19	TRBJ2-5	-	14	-	TGTGCCAGTAGTCCCCGCGGAGGGGGAGAGACCCAGTACTTC	CASSPRGGGETQYF
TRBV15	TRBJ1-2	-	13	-	TGTGCCACCAGCAGAGGAGGGGGGGCTGGCTACACCTTC	CATSRGGGAGYTF
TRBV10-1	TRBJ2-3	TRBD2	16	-	TGCGCCAGCAGTGAGTCGACCAGCGGGGGGCTAAATACGCAGTATTTT	CASSESTSGGLNTQYF
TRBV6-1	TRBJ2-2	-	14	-	TGTGCCAGCAGTCGAGGTCGATGGCCCGGGGAGCTGTTTTTT	CASSRGRWPGELFF
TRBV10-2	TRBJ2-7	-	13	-	TGCGCCAGTCGGGACACATCCATTTACGAGCAGTACTTC	CASRDTSIYEQYF
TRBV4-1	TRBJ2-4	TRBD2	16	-	TGCGCCAGCAGCCGGGGGACTAGCGGGAGACAAAACATTCAGTACTTC	CASSRGTSGRQNIQYF
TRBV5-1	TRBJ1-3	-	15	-	TGCGCCAGCAGCCCAAAAGGGGGGGATGGAAACACCATATATTTT	CASSPKGGDGNTIYF
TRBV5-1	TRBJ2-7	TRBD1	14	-	TGCGCCAGCAGCACCCCGACAGGGGCGAACGAGCAGTACTTC	CASSTPTGANEQYF
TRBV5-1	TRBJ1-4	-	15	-	TGCGCCAGCCAAACCTCGGGGGGCGGAGGTGAAAAACTGTTTTTT	CASQTSGGGGEKLFF
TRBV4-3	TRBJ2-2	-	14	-	TGCGCCAGCAGCGAACAGGGCGCCACCGGGGAGCTGTTTTTT	CASSEQGATGELFF
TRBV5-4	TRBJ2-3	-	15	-	TGTGCCAGCAGCCCGACCTCCGGACTCACAGATACGCAGTATTTT	CASSPTSGLTDTQYF
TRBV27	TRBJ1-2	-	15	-	TGTGCCAGCAGTCCCCGGGGGGGTCTCAACTATGGCTACACCTTC	CASSPRGGLNYGYTF
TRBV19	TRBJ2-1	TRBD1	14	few	TGTGCCAGTAGAAACAGGGGGTCCTACAATGAGCAGTTCTTC	CASRNRGSYNEQFF
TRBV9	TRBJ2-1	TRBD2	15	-	TGTGCCAGCAGCGCGGCGGGAGGGCGATCAAATGAGCAGTTCTTC	CASSAAGGRSNEQFF
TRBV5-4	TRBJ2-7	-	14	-	TGTGCCAGCAGCTTGGTGGGGCGGGACTACGAGCAGTACTTC	CASSLVGRDYEQYF
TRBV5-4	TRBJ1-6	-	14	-	TGTGCCAGCAGTCGGGGAGGCGTGGGGGAACCCCTCCACTTT	CASSRGGVGEPLHF
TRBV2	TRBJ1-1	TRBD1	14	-	TGTGCCAGCAGTGAGACAGGGCGGAACACTGAAGCTTTCTTT	CASSETGRNTEAFF
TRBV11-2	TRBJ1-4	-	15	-	TGTGCCAGCAGCTTGCAGACAGACTTAAATGAAAAACTGTTTTTT	CASSLQTDLNEKLFF
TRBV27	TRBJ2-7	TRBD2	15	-	TGTGCCAGCAGATCCAGACTAGCGGGGTCCTACGAGCAGTACTTC	CASRSRLAGSYEQYF
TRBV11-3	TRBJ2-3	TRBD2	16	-	TGTGCCAGCAGCTCATCTAGCGGAGCTAGCACAGATACGCAGTATTTT	CASSSSSGASTDTQYF
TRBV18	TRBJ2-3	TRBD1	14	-	TGTGCCAGTATTAAAGGGGGCTCCACAGATACGCAGTATTTT	CASIKGGSTDTQYF
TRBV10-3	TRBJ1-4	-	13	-	TGTGCCATCAGTGGTACGAGTAATGAAAAACTGTTTTTT	CAISGTSNEKLFF
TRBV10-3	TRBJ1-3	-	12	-	TGTGCCACCTACGACACGGGAAACACCATATATTTT	CATYDTGNTIYF
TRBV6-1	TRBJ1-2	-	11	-	TGTGCCAGCAGTCGAAACTATGGCTACACCTTC	CASSRNYGYTF
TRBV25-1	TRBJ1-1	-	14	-	TGTGCCAGCAGTGACACCCCTTCGGGCACTGAAGCTTTCTTT	CASSDTPSGTEAFF
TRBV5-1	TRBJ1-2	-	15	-	TGCGCCAGCAGCTTGGAGGGAGAGGGGGGCTATGGCTACACCTTC	CASSLEGEGGYGYTF
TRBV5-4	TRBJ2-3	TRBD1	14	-	TGTGCCAGCAGCTGGGACAGGGGAACAGATACGCAGTATTTT	CASSWDRGTDTQYF
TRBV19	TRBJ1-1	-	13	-	TGTGCCACCCCAATACGGCCTTCTCAGGGGGCTTTCTTT	CATPIRPSQGAFF
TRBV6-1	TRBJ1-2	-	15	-	TGTGCCAGCAGTGAGGGTCGGGGGAAGAACTATGGCTACACCTTC	CASSEGRGKNYGYTF